The next 23 T cell receptor beta chains were all read from a single sample in a study of shared clonotypes between healthy human individuals. Produced via immunoSEQ multiplex PCR; TCRdb's table is partial and in-frame only. The sample carries roughly 2,000,000 clones, approximately 95% recorded once. Selected positively for CCR7 and CD45RO-negative, naive CD8 cells excluded terminally differentiated effector memory CD45RA+ cells. Source material: naive CD8+ T cells sorted from blood. The receptors were gathered from a man aged 18 to 30 in good health.

The rearrangement links TRBV28 to TRBJ2-1; TRBD2 matches at 10 bases. Trimming at V came to 7 bases and at J to 5 bases, leaving 11 bases not matched to a gene. Germline V lookup: CDR1 MDHEN, CDR2 SYDVKM. The CDR3 is 16 residues long. Written as DNA, the CDR3 is TGTGCCAGCATCCCCTTAGCGGGGGGACTTGACAATGAGCAGTTCTTC. This sequence encodes CASIPLAGGLDNEQFF.

A remark on this clone: The sample carries other DNA sequences with the same CDR3. The chain couples TRBV19 to TRBJ2-7, with a weak D call TRBD1 (6 bases). Germline V lookup: CDR1 LNHDA, CDR2 SQIVND (reference sequence). Trimming pared 5 bases from V and 0 bases from J, leaving 11 bases between. The CDR3 contains 14 residues. Here the CDR3 reads CASSSTTGSYEQYF. The CDR3 DNA sequence: TGTGCCAGTAGTTCAACGACAGGCTCCTACGAGCAGTACTTC.

V gene TRBV7-9 combines with J gene TRBJ2-7, with a weak D call TRBD2 (6 bases). Per the germline V gene, CDR1 is SEHNR and CDR2 is FQNEAQ (reference sequence). Trimming shortened V by 5 bases and J by 0 bases, and 17 bases separated the two germline ends. The CDR3 runs 16 residues. The CDR3 DNA follows: TGTGCCAGCAGCGCAGTTCTAGCGACCCGCTCCTACGAGCAGTACTTC. This sequence encodes CASSAVLATRSYEQYF.

This rearrangement joins TRBV28 to TRBJ2-7; either TRBD1 or TRBD2 may fit D (5 bases each). This CDR3 has 19 residues. The germline CDR1 and CDR2 sequences are MDHEN and SYDVKM. V gave up 3 bases and J gave up 2 bases, with 26 bases separating them. CDR3 coding DNA: TGTGCCAGCAGTTTCCGGACCCTTGGGGGAACTCTAACCACCTACGAGCAGTACTTC. Amino acid sequence: CASSFRTLGGTLTTYEQYF.

The chain links TRBV6-5 to TRBJ2-7; D may be TRBD2 (5 bases). From germline, CDR1 is MNHEY and CDR2 SVGAGI. Trimming removed 8 bases at V and 3 bases at J, with 14 bases between. CDR3 length equals 13 residues. CDR3 in amino acids: CASGDTRDYEQYF. CDR3 bases: TGTGCCAGCGGGGATACTAGAGACTACGAGCAGTACTTC.

V usage is TRBV30 and J usage is TRBJ1-2; D may be TRBD1 (5 bases). Trimming left V 5 bases short and J 4 bases short, with 17 bases between. This CDR3 spans 14 amino acids. CDR1 GTSNPN and CDR2 SVGIG come from the germline V gene (reference sequence). The CDR3: CAWDVLTGSYGYTF. CDR3 in DNA: TGTGCCTGGGACGTACTAACAGGTTCCTATGGCTACACCTTC.

The chain uses TRBV2 and TRBJ1-4; TRBD1 matches at 7 bases. Germline trimming cut 6 bases from V and 12 bases from J; bases unmatched to any gene: 7. Germline V gene sequence: CDR1 SNHLY, CDR2 FYNNEI. The CDR3 sequence is 12 residues long. CDR3 residues: CASRLPGGELFF. CDR3 sequence (DNA): TGTGCCAGCAGGCTCCCAGGGGGGGAACTGTTTTTT.

The chain recombines TRBV19 with TRBJ1-2, with D maybe TRBD1 (6 bases). Germline CDR1 LNHDA, CDR2 SQIVND (reference sequence). This CDR3 comprises 14 residues. V was trimmed by 0 bases and J by 4 bases, leaving 9 bases between them. CDR3 DNA sequence: TGTGCCAGTAGTATAGACGGGGGCCCCTATGGCTACACCTTC. It encodes CASSIDGGPYGYTF.

The chain is built from TRBV14 and TRBJ1-2; D is possibly TRBD1 (6 bases). This CDR3 region has 15 residues. Germline V gives CDR1 SGHDN, CDR2 FVKESK. Between the trimmed V and J ends, which lost 2 bases and 5 bases, there was a span of 15 bases. This CDR3 reads CASSQNRVIGYGYTF. In DNA, the CDR3 is TGTGCCAGCAGCCAAAACAGGGTGATAGGGTATGGCTACACCTTC.

CDR3 residues: CASSYSGGGSETQYF. The DNA for the CDR3 is TGTGCCAGCAGTTACTCAGGAGGGGGCAGTGAGACCCAGTACTTC. V usage is TRBV6-5 and J usage is TRBJ2-5; D is possibly TRBD1 (7 bases). This CDR3 contains 15 residues. V lost 0 bases and J 5 bases, leaving 13 bases between the germline ends. The V gene's germline CDR1 is MNHEY and CDR2 SVGAGI.

The chain links TRBV2 to TRBJ2-7; 7 bases are a match to TRBD1. CDR3 length: 14 amino acids. Germline V CDR1 and CDR2: SNHLY, FYNNEI. With 6 bases clipped from V and 0 bases from J, the junction kept 5 bases outside the gene matches. The CDR3 nucleotides are TGTGCCAGCAGGGGACAGTCAAGCTCCTACGAGCAGTACTTC. It specifies CASRGQSSSYEQYF.

V gene TRBV10-1 combines with J gene TRBJ2-7; D not resolved. V was clipped by 4 bases and J by 3 bases, with 4 bases between them. The CDR3 is made up of 11 amino acids. Germline V gene sequence: CDR1 WNHNN, CDR2 SYGVQD (reference sequence). CDR3 protein: CASSALYEQYF. The CDR3 DNA is TGCGCCAGCAGTGCCCTCTACGAGCAGTACTTC.

This chain uses TRBV11-1 with TRBJ1-1; D is uncertain. Germline V gene data show CDR1 as SGHAT and CDR2 as FQDESV (reference sequence). This CDR3 comprises 15 residues. Trimming removed 4 bases at V and 1 base at J, with 13 bases between. CDR3 sequence (DNA): TGTGCCAGCAGCTATTGGCCGACGGGGAACACTGAAGCTTTCTTT. Encoded protein: CASSYWPTGNTEAFF.

V is TRBV7-9 and J is TRBJ2-3; 7 positions match TRBD2. After removal of 1 base from V and 7 bases from J, the junction contained 2 bases not matched to a gene. The CDR3 runs to 13 residues. Germline CDR1 reads SEHNR; CDR2 reads FQNEAQ (reference sequence). The CDR3: CASSLEGLHTQYF. For the CDR3, the DNA is TGTGCCAGCAGCTTAGAGGGACTACATACGCAGTATTTT.

This clone was counted between two and nine times. Other DNA sequences in this sample translate to the same CDR3. This chain uses TRBV4-1 with TRBJ2-7; a weak D match, TRBD1 (6 bases). There are 13 residues in the CDR3. V lost 3 bases and J 3 bases, leaving 9 bases between the germline ends. CDR1 is MGHRA and CDR2 is YSYEKL in the germline V gene. The CDR3 sequence is CASSQTGFYEQYF. For the CDR3, the DNA is TGCGCCAGCAGCCAGACAGGATTCTACGAGCAGTACTTC.

The chain joins TRBV4-1 to TRBJ2-1; 12 bases are a match to TRBD2. Germline V gives CDR1 MGHRA, CDR2 YSYEKL. Trimming at V came to 6 bases and at J to 8 bases, leaving 8 bases not matched to a gene. CDR3 length: 15 amino acids. CDR3 residues: CASRLTSGSIYEQFF. Written as DNA, the CDR3 is TGCGCCAGCAGGCTGACTAGCGGGAGTATCTATGAGCAGTTCTTC.

This chain links TRBV28 with TRBJ2-3; 11 bases are shared with TRBD2. The J segment lost 0 bases and the V segment lost 5 bases, leaving 4 bases of the junction unmatched. The CDR3 totals 16 residues. The germline CDR1 and CDR2 sequences are MDHEN and SYDVKM. The CDR3 bases are TGTGCCAGCAGTCCTCGGACTAGCGGGAGCACAGATACGCAGTATTTT. Its protein is CASSPRTSGSTDTQYF.

CDR3 in DNA: TGCGCCAGCAGTCCCGGCATGAGAGGCACCGGGGAGCTGTTTTTT. Its protein is CASSPGMRGTGELFF. The chain has TRBV10-1 and TRBJ2-2; D is undetermined. Per the germline V gene, CDR1 is WNHNN and CDR2 is SYGVQD (reference sequence). Between the trimmed V and J ends, which lost 5 bases and 4 bases, there was a span of 14 bases. This CDR3 comprises 15 residues.

The J gene is TRBJ2-7, the V gene TRBV30, with TRBD1 matching 7 bases. Germline CDR1 and CDR2: GTSNPN and SVGIG (reference sequence). With V trimmed by 4 bases and J by 7 bases, 4 bases remained unmatched. The CDR3 covers 11 residues. The CDR3 DNA reads TGTGCCTGGAAGGGGACAGAAGAGCAGTACTTC. It codes for CAWKGTEEQYF.

J is TRBJ2-7 and V is TRBV6-1, with 9 bases lining up with TRBD1. This CDR3 comprises 15 residues. V trimming: 2 bases; J trimming: 6 bases; junction bases outside the gene matches: 8. CDR1 is MNHNS and CDR2 is SASEGT in the germline V gene. In DNA form, the CDR3 reads TGTGCCAGCAGTGAAAGGACAGGGGTGGTCGTCGAGCAGTACTTC. Translation: CASSERTGVVVEQYF.

V gene TRBV7-8 combines with J gene TRBJ2-1; tentative D call: TRBD2 (5 bases). The CDR3 has 16 residues. Germline-derived CDR1 and CDR2 are SGHVS and FQNEAQ. V lost 2 bases and J 2 bases, leaving 13 bases between the germline ends. CDR3 amino acids: CASSLSLGVPYNEQFF. DNA for the CDR3: TGTGCCAGCAGCTTATCGCTCGGGGTCCCCTACAATGAGCAGTTCTTC.

This chain connects TRBV5-6 to TRBJ1-1; 10 bases are shared with TRBD1. Germline V gene data show CDR1 as SGHDT and CDR2 as YYEEEE. This CDR3 has 16 residues. After removal of 5 bases from V and 3 bases from J, the junction contained 10 bases not matched to a gene. The DNA of the CDR3 is TGTGCCAGCAGTCCCGGGACAGGGGAGAGGTACACTGAAGCTTTCTTT. This sequence encodes CASSPGTGERYTEAFF.

The gene calls are TRBV7-3 and TRBJ1-5; D remains unclear. CDR1 SGHTA and CDR2 FQGTGA come from the germline V gene. This CDR3 contains 15 residues. V shed 2 bases and J shed 0 bases, with 8 bases lying between them. The CDR3 protein is CASSLRQISNQPQHF. The CDR3 nucleotides are TGTGCCAGCAGCTTACGGCAGATTAGCAATCAGCCCCAGCATTTT.